This T cell receptor beta chain was profiled in a study of Graves' ophthalmopathy and Graves' hyperthyroidism. Amplification targeted the TCR beta CDR3 regions, with RNA transcripts as the source material. The first-round RT-PCR employed HTBI primers together with the Qiagen OneStep RT-PCR kit. A multiplex PCR was then performed as the second round. From the multiplex PCR reads, TCRdb called clonotypes with MiXCR, one entry per CDR3 protein. Of 660,000 or so distinct CDR3 sequences listed, 35% to 50% are singletons. V was clipped by 6 bases and J by 7 bases; unmatched bases: 5. The germline CDR1 and CDR2 sequences are MGHDK and SYGVNS. This CDR3 is built from 14 residues.

The sample taken for sequencing was peripheral blood. This TCR was sampled from an adult man with Graves' ophthalmopathy. The rearrangement joins TRBV25-1 to TRBJ1-6, with 8 bases that match TRBD1. CDR3 bases: TGTGCCAGCAGCCTGACAGGGGTCAATTCACCCCTCCACTTT. It encodes CASSLTGVNSPLHF.